The next 24 T cell receptor beta chains were all read from a single sample in a study of CD8 T cells in Susac syndrome (dated 2019 in TCRdb). The library came from the immunoSEQ multiplex PCR assay. RNA was extracted with the RNeasy kit and roughly 0.45 to 1 ug was reverse transcribed using random hexamers. TCRdb passed the public sequencing reads through fastp at Q25 and MiXCR, retaining productive beta sequences. Entries are consolidated by CDR3 protein sequence, retaining the most common genes and DNA. The sample data list approximately 110,000 distinct CDR3 sequences, and around 95% of these were observed just once. The top ten constitute roughly 0.087% of the sample. The sequencing sample was made of CD4+ T cells from PBMCs. These receptors were collected from a human donor in good health.

The count of this clonotype is one. The chain recombines TRBV20-1 with TRBJ1-1, with a tentative D call TRBD1 (5 bases). Germline lookup yields CDR1 DFQATT and CDR2 SNEGSKA (reference sequence). The CDR3 consists of 14 residues. V was cut by 6 bases and J by 3 bases, with 17 bases left in between. CDR3 sequence (DNA): TGCAGTGCCACGGATGGGGGGACGGACACTGAAGCTTTCTTT. Amino acid sequence: CSATDGGTDTEAFF.

The rearrangement joins TRBV9 to TRBJ2-2; 9 bases map to TRBD2. The J segment lost 0 bases and the V segment lost 4 bases, leaving 4 bases of the junction unmatched. The CDR3 sequence is 16 residues long. The germline CDR1 and CDR2 sequences are SGDLS and YYNGEE. This CDR3 reads CASSPSGRTNTGELFF. The CDR3 coding sequence is TGTGCCAGCAGCCCCAGCGGGAGGACGAACACCGGGGAGCTGTTTTTT.

The genes are TRBV20-1 and TRBJ2-1, with D perhaps matching TRBD1 (5 bases). CDR1 and CDR2 (germline): DFQATT, SNEGSKA (reference sequence). This CDR3 comprises 15 residues. Trimming stripped 0 bases from V and 6 bases from J, with 15 bases between. CDR3 sequence: CSARDSAGIGNEQFF. The CDR3 DNA is TGCAGTGCTAGAGATTCGGCAGGGATTGGCAATGAGCAGTTCTTC.

The rearrangement links TRBV12-3 or TRBV12-4 to TRBJ1-1, with a weak D call TRBD1 (5 bases). This CDR3 comprises 13 residues. The V and J ends lost 3 bases and 5 bases respectively, with 10 bases between them. The CDR3 bases are TGTGCCAGCAGTTTTGGGGCAGGGACTGAAGCTTTCTTT. It yields the protein CASSFGAGTEAFF.

The rearrangement joins TRBV19 to TRBJ1-5; 9 nucleotides align to TRBD1. In germline, CDR1 is LNHDA, CDR2 SQIVND (reference sequence). This CDR3 has 15 residues. The trim removed 1 base at V and 2 bases at J, leaving 0 bases unmatched. This CDR3 reads CASSIGDRGNQPQHF. In nucleotides, the CDR3 is TGTGCCAGTAGTATAGGGGACAGGGGCAATCAGCCCCAGCATTTT.

The V and J genes are TRBV11-2 and TRBJ1-5; 9 bases map to TRBD1. V shed 5 bases, J shed 4 bases, and the junction held 6 bases outside the gene matches. The CDR3 spans 15 residues. Per the germline V gene, CDR1 is SGHAT and CDR2 is FQNNGV. The CDR3 loop is CASSHGQGTNQPQHF. The CDR3 coding sequence is TGTGCCAGCAGCCACGGACAGGGGACAAATCAGCCCCAGCATTTT.

The chain links TRBV2 to TRBJ2-2; 10 bases line up with TRBD1. The junction had 8 bases not matched to a gene; V was cut back by 6 bases and J by 4 bases. This CDR3 comprises 16 residues. The germline CDR1 and CDR2 sequences are SNHLY and FYNNEI. The CDR3 sequence is CASSRQGAVPTGELFF. CDR3 in DNA: TGTGCCAGCAGCCGACAGGGGGCCGTTCCCACCGGGGAGCTGTTTTTT.

V and J are TRBV7-9 and TRBJ2-5, with 7 bases identical to TRBD2. V dropped 5 bases and J dropped 4; count of bases not matched to a gene: 10. Germline V lookup: CDR1 SEHNR, CDR2 FQNEAQ (reference sequence). The CDR3 is made up of 15 amino acids. The CDR3 spells CASSESPGRVETQYF. The DNA of the CDR3 is TGTGCCAGCAGCGAAAGCCCGGGGAGGGTAGAGACCCAGTACTTC.

The chain joins TRBV18 to TRBJ2-7; D may be TRBD1 (6 bases). Trimming left V 3 bases short and J 0 bases short, with 12 bases between. This CDR3 is 15 amino acids long. Per the germline V gene, CDR1 is KGHSH and CDR2 is LQKENI. The CDR3: CASSPTGESSYEQYF. CDR3 sequence (DNA): TGTGCCAGCTCACCGACAGGCGAATCCTCCTACGAGCAGTACTTC.

This chain joins TRBV20-1 and TRBJ2-3; 9 bases agree with TRBD2. The V gene end was trimmed by 5 bases and the J gene end by 1 base; junction bases not matched to a gene: 7. Germline values: CDR1 DFQATT, CDR2 SNEGSKA (reference sequence). CDR3 length equals 15 residues. The CDR3 region is CSAPSRTSGTDTQYF. CDR3 DNA sequence: TGCAGTGCTCCTTCGCGGACTAGCGGCACAGATACGCAGTATTTT.

The chain has TRBV23-1 and TRBJ1-5; D might be TRBD1 (6 bases). TRBV23-1 is an open reading frame, and its role is uncertain. The CDR3 sequence is 15 residues long. V lost 7 bases and J lost 5, with 18 bases in between. This CDR3 is CASILGGGQDQPQHF. CDR3 coding DNA: TGCGCCAGCATCTTAGGGGGGGGGCAGGATCAGCCCCAGCATTTT.

In DNA, the CDR3 is TGTGCCAGCAGCGGAAAGCAGGCCGGGACAGGGGGCGAGCAGTACTTC. It encodes CASSGKQAGTGGEQYF. This chain links TRBV7-2 with TRBJ2-7; 11 bases align to TRBD1. The CDR3 has 16 amino acids. The V segment lost 5 bases and the J segment 6 bases; nucleotides outside the gene matches: 12. Germline values: CDR1 SGHTA, CDR2 FQGNSA.

The chain's CDR3 is CSARGSMGTEAFF. The CDR3 DNA sequence: TGCAGTGCCCGGGGCTCGATGGGCACTGAAGCTTTCTTT. This chain connects TRBV20-1 to TRBJ1-1; a weak D match, TRBD1 (5 bases). V was pared by 6 bases and J by 4 bases, with 15 bases between. CDR3 size: 13 residues. Looked up from germline, CDR1 is DFQATT and CDR2 is SNEGSKA (reference sequence).

J is TRBJ2-5 and V is TRBV19; D may be TRBD1 or TRBD2 (5 bases each). Germline lookup yields CDR1 LNHDA and CDR2 SQIVND (reference sequence). Trimming pared 1 base from V and 5 bases from J, leaving 11 bases between. CDR3 size: 14 residues. CDR3 bases: TGTGCCAGTAGTATAGCCGGGGACGCCGAGACCCAGTACTTC. Translation gives CASSIAGDAETQYF.

This sequence joins TRBV29-1 and TRBJ2-3; D call uncertain. Trimming took off 4 bases at V and 4 bases at J, with 9 bases between the two ends. The CDR3 is made up of 12 amino acids. Germline-derived CDR1 and CDR2 are SQVTM and ANQGSEA. Here the CDR3 DNA reads TGCAGCGTTGGTGGCAGTCCAGATACGCAGTATTTT. It codes for CSVGGSPDTQYF.

V is TRBV30 and J is TRBJ2-5; 10 positions agree with TRBD2. CDR1 and CDR2 from the germline V gene are GTSNPN and SVGIG (reference sequence). J gave up 1 base and V 4 bases, and 3 bases lay outside the gene matches. The CDR3 sequence is 14 residues long. CDR3 loop: CAWKLAGRQETQYF. The CDR3 nucleotides read TGTGCCTGGAAACTAGCGGGACGCCAAGAGACCCAGTACTTC.

The chain carries TRBV20-1 and TRBJ1-1, with no clear D. The V end lost 3 bases, the J end lost 1 base, and 9 bases lay between the germline ends. Germline CDR1 reads DFQATT; CDR2 reads SNEGSKA (reference sequence). The CDR3 extends over 13 amino acids. The CDR3 nucleotides read TGCAGTGCTAGGGATACGGAGAACACTGAAGCTTTCTTT. Protein product: CSARDTENTEAFF.

The chain employs TRBV6-5 and TRBJ2-7, with a possible D match to TRBD1 (6 bases). Germline CDR1 MNHEY, CDR2 SVGAGI. The V and J ends lost 4 bases and 1 base respectively, with 8 bases between them. The CDR3 has 13 residues. As DNA, the CDR3 is TGTGCCAGCAGTTCCGGACAGTCCTACGAGCAGTACTTC. Protein: CASSSGQSYEQYF.

This chain joins TRBV5-8 and TRBJ2-1; D is ambiguous. Trimming left V 4 bases short and J 3 bases short, with 14 bases between. In germline, CDR1 is SGHTS, CDR2 YDEGEE. The CDR3 runs to 15 residues. Here the CDR3 reads CASSISGLNYNEQFF. The CDR3 DNA is TGTGCCAGCAGCATCTCCGGGCTTAACTACAATGAGCAGTTCTTC. The variable domain in full, completed from reference TRBV5-8 and TRBJ2-1, reads EAGVTQSPTHLIKTRGQQATLRCSPISGHTSVYWYQQALGLGLQFLLWYDEGEERNRGNFPPRFSGRQFPNYSSELNVNALELEDSALYLCASSISGLNYNEQFFGPGTRLTVL.

As for this clonotype: One end of the junction varies from germline; a read error may be responsible. This chain uses TRBV5-1 with TRBJ2-2, with 10 bases lining up with TRBD1. From germline, CDR1 is SGHRS and CDR2 YFSETQ. The CDR3 has 15 amino acids. CDR3 loop: CASSLGQGDTGELFF. The CDR3 nucleotides are TGTGCCAGCAGCTTAGGACAGGGGGACACCGGGGAGCTGTTTTTT.

This clonotype was recorded once. The J gene is TRBJ2-2, the V gene TRBV30; D is possibly TRBD2 (6 bases). Per germline, CDR1 GTSNPN and CDR2 SVGIG (reference sequence). CDR3 size: 19 residues. V was shortened by 2 bases and J by 1 base, with 23 bases between the two germline ends. CDR3 sequence (DNA): TGTGCCTGGAGTTACCCCGGGTCAAGTGGACTAAAGAACACCGGGGAGCTGTTTTTT. It encodes CAWSYPGSSGLKNTGELFF.

The genes are TRBV30 and TRBJ2-3, with a tentative D call TRBD1 (5 bases). Germline lookup yields CDR1 GTSNPN and CDR2 SVGIG (reference sequence). Trimming removed 4 bases at V and 2 bases at J, with 10 bases between. The CDR3 is made up of 13 amino acids. The CDR3 loop reads CAWTGSATDTQYF. The DNA for the CDR3 is TGTGCCTGGACAGGGTCGGCCACAGATACGCAGTATTTT.

The chain is built from TRBV7-2 and TRBJ2-1; 7 bases agree with TRBD2. CDR1 is SGHTA, CDR2 FQGNSA, per germline. CDR3 size: 15 residues. J lost 3 bases, V lost 2 bases, and 4 bases had no gene match. As DNA, the CDR3 is TGTGCCAGCAGCTTATCAAGCGGGAACTACAATGAGCAGTTCTTC. Translated, it gives CASSLSSGNYNEQFF.

The rearrangement links TRBV5-4 to TRBJ1-1, with D unresolved. Trimming shortened V by 3 bases and J by 3 bases, and 15 bases separated the two germline ends. The CDR3 consists of 15 residues. The germline V gene has CDR1 SGHNT and CDR2 YYREEE (reference sequence). CDR3 residues: CASSSYDNWDTEAFF. CDR3 coding DNA: TGTGCCAGCAGCTCATACGACAACTGGGACACTGAAGCTTTCTTT.